The next 25 T cell receptor beta chains were all read from a single sample in a study of T-cell reconstitution after alpha-beta-depleted transplantation in children (dated by TCRdb to the mid-2010s). Library prep was done by PCR. The instrument was an Illumina HiSeq 2500. Molecular barcoding was employed in the preparation of TCR libraries, with unique molecular identifiers being used to normalize TCRbeta repertoire quantification. TCRdb reworked the public reads: Q25 trimming with fastp, MiXCR clone assembly, productive beta chains retained. Entries that share a CDR3 protein sequence are merged under the most common genes and DNA. The sample yields roughly 300,000 distinct CDR3 sequences; almost 10% were counted once. The ten largest clones capture roughly a tenth of the sample. The input for sequencing was PBMCs from the stem cell graft donor, taken from the stem cell graft. These receptors came from a human donor who donated a stem cell graft to a child with SCID.

This clonotype was picked up many times. This chain connects TRBV2 to TRBJ2-5; TRBD1 matches at 7 bases. Germline values: CDR1 SNHLY, CDR2 FYNNEI. V shed 7 bases, J shed 0 bases, and the junction held 5 bases outside the gene matches. The CDR3 is made up of 14 amino acids. CDR3: CASKGGRYQETQYF. In nucleotides, the CDR3 is TGTGCCAGCAAAGGGGGCCGGTACCAAGAGACCCAGTACTTC.

The chain has TRBV29-1 and TRBJ2-1, with D perhaps TRBD2 (5 bases). The V gene's germline CDR1 is SQVTM and CDR2 ANQGSEA. The CDR3 extends over 12 amino acids. V lost 7 bases, J lost 8 bases, and 15 bases lay in between. CDR3 residues: CSAGVGYDEQFF. Here the CDR3 DNA reads TGCAGCGCCGGGGTAGGGTACGATGAGCAGTTCTTC.

The chain combines TRBV6-2 or TRBV6-3 with TRBJ1-5; TRBD1 agrees at 11 bases. Germline CDR1 is MNHEY and CDR2 is SVGEGT. With V trimmed by 4 bases and J by 0 bases, 14 bases remained unmatched. The CDR3 contains 20 residues. CDR3 amino acids: CASSSFEPGQGVYSNQPQHF. CDR3 bases: TGTGCCAGCAGTTCCTTTGAGCCGGGACAGGGGGTTTATAGCAATCAGCCCCAGCATTTT.

To note about this clonotype: Sequence at one end of the junction differs from germline and may be a read error. The chain uses TRBV12-3 or TRBV12-4 and TRBJ1-1; D unclear. CDR3 size: 10 residues. CDR3 DNA: TGTGCCACCAGTGGCACTGAAGCTTTCTTT. Translated, it gives CATSGTEAFF.

The rearrangement joins TRBV27 to TRBJ2-7, with D tentatively TRBD2 (8 bases). V was cut by 6 bases and J by 2 bases, with 20 bases left in between. The V gene's germline CDR1 is MNHEY and CDR2 SMNVEV (reference sequence). The CDR3 has 16 residues. CDR3 sequence reads: CASSSYPGRGPYEQYF. The CDR3 region has the DNA TGTGCCAGCAGCTCTTACCCCGGGAGGGGGCCCTACGAGCAGTACTTC.

The V call is TRBV11-2, the J call TRBJ1-2, with D unclear. The CDR3 contains 14 residues. With 0 bases removed from V and 8 bases from J, the gap between germline ends came to 13 bases. The germline gives CDR1 SGHAT, CDR2 FQNNGV. CDR3 region: CASSLDLIERGYTF. In DNA, the CDR3 is TGTGCCAGCAGCTTAGATCTCATCGAAAGAGGCTACACCTTC.

In nucleotides, the CDR3 is TGTGCCAGCAGCTTTAGGTCAGGGACCCAGGCCAAAAACATTCAGTACTTC. As protein: CASSFRSGTQAKNIQYF. The chain is built from TRBV7-2 and TRBJ2-4; possibly TRBD1 or TRBD2 for D (5 bases each). Germline values: CDR1 SGHTA, CDR2 FQGNSA. The CDR3 loop spans 17 amino acids. The ends were cut back, 3 bases at V and 1 base at J, with 16 bases in the middle.

V gene TRBV19 combines with J gene TRBJ2-1, with a possible D match to TRBD1 (5 bases). Deletions cut 7 bases from V and 8 bases from J, with 15 bases between. Germline V lookup: CDR1 LNHDA, CDR2 SQIVND (reference sequence). The CDR3 totals 13 residues. CDR3 nucleotides: TGTGCCAGTACCGTCCAGGGTAACGATGAGCAGTTCTTC. The encoded protein is CASTVQGNDEQFF.

Written as DNA, the CDR3 is TGTGCCAGCAGTTACCGACAGGGGACAATCTACGAGCAGTACTTC. It yields the protein CASSYRQGTIYEQYF. The chain carries TRBV6-5 and TRBJ2-7, with 8 nucleotides matching TRBD1. CDR3 size: 15 residues. Looked up from germline, CDR1 is MNHEY and CDR2 is SVGAGI. J was trimmed by 3 bases and V by 2 bases; bases with no gene match: 6.

This chain joins TRBV4-1 and TRBJ1-2; D might be TRBD1 (5 bases). Deletions cut 3 bases from V and 4 bases from J, with 12 bases between. Germline V lookup: CDR1 MGHRA, CDR2 YSYEKL. The CDR3 length is 14 residues. This CDR3 is CASSQTRVAYGYTF. The CDR3 DNA sequence: TGCGCCAGCAGCCAGACCAGGGTGGCCTATGGCTACACCTTC.

This clonotype came up a few times. The chain has TRBV24-1 and TRBJ2-3; possibly TRBD1 for D (7 bases). V shed 2 bases and J shed 6 bases, with 14 bases lying between them. The germline V gene encodes CDR1 KGHDR and CDR2 SFDVKD. The CDR3 runs to 15 residues. CDR3 sequence reads: CATSDWGDSRDTQYF. The CDR3 DNA reads TGTGCCACCAGTGATTGGGGGGACAGCCGGGATACGCAGTATTTT.

The chain is built from TRBV2 and TRBJ1-1; D call uncertain. Germline assignment: CDR1 SNHLY and CDR2 FYNNEI. The CDR3 consists of 10 residues. The V gene lost 7 bases and the J gene lost 7 bases, with 7 bases spanning the gap. The CDR3 region is CASIGREAFF. DNA for the CDR3: TGTGCCAGCATTGGTCGTGAAGCTTTCTTT. The entire variable domain, with the rest obtained from reference TRBV2 and TRBJ1-1, is as follows: EPEVTQTPSHQVTQMGQEVILRCVPISNHLYFYWYRQILGQKVEFLVSFYNNEISEKSEIFDDQFSVERPDGSNFTLKIRSTKLEDSAMYFCASIGREAFFGQGTRLTVV.

This clonotype was seen a handful of times. CDR3: CSVSTTGHPGNTQYF. CDR3 DNA: TGCAGCGTTTCCACGACGGGACACCCCGGGAATACGCAGTATTTT. This sequence joins TRBV29-1 and TRBJ2-3, with D perhaps matching TRBD1 (6 bases). The CDR3 contains 15 residues. V lost 5 bases and J 7 bases, leaving 22 bases between the germline ends. Looked up from germline, CDR1 is SQVTM and CDR2 is ANQGSEA.

The J gene is TRBJ2-1, the V gene TRBV7-3, with TRBD2 matching over 9 bases. Trimming removed 5 bases from V and 9 bases from J; junction bases left unmatched: 11. Germline CDR1 reads SGHTA; CDR2 reads FQGTGA. This CDR3 comprises 15 residues. In DNA, the CDR3 is TGTGCCAGCAGCCAGGGGACTAGCCGAAAGAGTGAGCAGTTCTTC. Its translation: CASSQGTSRKSEQFF.

This rearrangement joins TRBV12-3 or TRBV12-4 to TRBJ2-5; the match to TRBD2 covers 7 bases. V was pared by 0 bases and J by 5 bases, with 6 bases of the junction left unmatched. The CDR3 covers 15 residues. In nucleotides, the CDR3 is TGTGCCAGCAGTTTAGCGGGGGGGATTGGGGAGACCCAGTACTTC. This encodes CASSLAGGIGETQYF.

This clonotype has just a few counts. The rearrangement uses TRBV6-5 and TRBJ2-7; 10 bases are a match to TRBD1. J lost 4 bases, V lost 0 bases, and 3 bases had no gene match. This CDR3 has 15 residues. Germline lookup yields CDR1 MNHEY and CDR2 SVGAGI. DNA of the CDR3: TGTGCCAGCAGTTACTCGGACAGGGGGGGATACGAGCAGTACTTC. Protein sequence: CASSYSDRGGYEQYF.

The V gene is TRBV20-1, the J gene TRBJ2-5, with a possible D match to TRBD1 (5 bases). The CDR3 length is 13 residues. Germline V gene lookup returns CDR1 DFQATT and CDR2 SNEGSKA (reference sequence). V lost 0 bases to trimming and J lost 2 bases, with 7 bases between them. For the CDR3, the DNA is TGCAGTGCTAGAGACAGGGAACAAGAGACCCAGTACTTC. Translating gives CSARDREQETQYF.

Only a few counts were recorded for this clonotype. The chain combines TRBV5-1 with TRBJ2-6; 7 bases fit TRBD1. Germline-derived CDR1 and CDR2 are SGHRS and YFSETQ. V dropped 2 bases and J dropped 2; count of bases not matched to a gene: 7. The CDR3 loop spans 17 amino acids. The DNA for the CDR3 is TGCGCCAGCAGCTTCGCGACAGGGATAGCTGGGGCCAACGTCCTGACTTTC. Translated, it gives CASSFATGIAGANVLTF.

This clonotype was recorded once. A clone one base away is much larger, so this may be a read error. V usage is TRBV18 and J usage is TRBJ2-6; TRBD1 might be the D (5 bases). The CDR3 length is 16 residues. Germline CDR1 is KGHSH and CDR2 is LQKENI. CDR3 sequence (DNA): TGTGCCAGCTCACCACTCTCCCCCTCTGGGGCCAACGTCCTGGCTTTC. This translates into CASSPLSPSGANVLAF.

The chain recombines TRBV20-1 with TRBJ2-7, with 12 nucleotides matching TRBD2. The V and J ends lost 3 bases and 0 bases, in that order; junction bases with no gene match: 12. The length of the CDR3 is 18 residues. Germline V lookup: CDR1 DFQATT, CDR2 SNEGSKA (reference sequence). The CDR3 DNA reads as TGCAGTGCTAGTACTAGGACTAGCGGGGACTTTGCCTCCTACGAGCAGTACTTC. This translates into CSASTRTSGDFASYEQYF.

The rearrangement links TRBV19 to TRBJ1-5; D is unresolved. Germline V gene sequence: CDR1 LNHDA, CDR2 SQIVND (reference sequence). This CDR3 comprises 16 residues. Between the trimmed V and J ends, which lost 2 bases and 9 bases, there was a span of 20 bases. CDR3 in amino acids: CASSISEGRTKRPQHF. CDR3 sequence (DNA): TGTGCCAGTAGTATAAGCGAAGGGAGGACTAAGAGGCCCCAGCATTTT.

This clonotype appeared many times. V gene TRBV7-9 combines with J gene TRBJ2-1; 8 positions match TRBD2. From germline, CDR1 is SEHNR and CDR2 FQNEAQ (reference sequence). After removal of 5 bases from V and 5 bases from J, the junction contained 8 bases not matched to a gene. This CDR3 is built from 15 residues. The CDR3 nucleotides read TGTGCCAGCAGCCGAACCGGGACTAGAAACAATGAGCAGTTCTTC. Amino acid sequence: CASSRTGTRNNEQFF.

This clonotype appeared many times. V is TRBV5-6 and J is TRBJ2-5, with no clear D. Germline assignment: CDR1 SGHDT and CDR2 YYEEEE. The CDR3 is 12 amino acids. The germline V and J ends were trimmed by 2 bases and 2 bases, with 4 bases remaining between them. CDR3 in amino acids: CASSLPQETQYF. The CDR3 DNA sequence: TGTGCCAGCAGCTTACCTCAAGAGACCCAGTACTTC.

This clonotype was counted only a few times. The chain uses TRBV3-1 and TRBJ1-6; 9 nucleotides align to TRBD1. The CDR3 consists of 16 residues. V was pared by 4 bases and J by 7 bases, with 8 bases of the junction left unmatched. CDR1 and CDR2 (germline): LGHDT, YNNKEL (reference sequence). The CDR3 spells CASSPIVDRGNSPLHF. CDR3 DNA: TGTGCCAGCAGCCCTATCGTTGACAGGGGGAATTCACCCCTCCACTTT.

This clonotype has more than one count but fewer than ten. The V and J genes are TRBV12-3 or TRBV12-4 and TRBJ2-5, with TRBD1 matching 8 bases. The CDR3 totals 12 residues. The junction had 9 bases not matched to a gene; V was cut back by 5 bases and J by 13 bases. The CDR3 DNA follows: TGTGCCAGCAGTGACAGGGGATTGCCTGCGTACTTC. Its protein product is CASSDRGLPAYF.